What follows is one T cell receptor (beta chain) and its context. This CDR3 spans 13 amino acids. CDR1 and CDR2 (germline): WNHNN, SYGVQD (reference sequence). V was clipped by 7 bases and J by 3 bases, with 11 bases between them. The data derive from a study of blood T cell repertoires in COVID-19. The table came from immunoSEQ multiplex PCR; TCRdb's copy has only in-frame clones and leaves some out. This sample has 150,000 to 200,000 clones, with around 82% found just once. Participants, about 18 to 90 years old, spanned approximately 26 US areas. This TCR was sampled from a man in his forties who had recovered from COVID-19. The V gene is TRBV10-1, the J gene TRBJ2-3, with a tentative D call TRBD1 (5 bases). Sequences were obtained from PBMCs or T cells enriched from blood (not recorded which). CDR3 nucleotides: TGCGCCAGCAACTCCGCAGGGACAGATACGCAGTATTTT. Translating it yields CASNSAGTDTQYF.